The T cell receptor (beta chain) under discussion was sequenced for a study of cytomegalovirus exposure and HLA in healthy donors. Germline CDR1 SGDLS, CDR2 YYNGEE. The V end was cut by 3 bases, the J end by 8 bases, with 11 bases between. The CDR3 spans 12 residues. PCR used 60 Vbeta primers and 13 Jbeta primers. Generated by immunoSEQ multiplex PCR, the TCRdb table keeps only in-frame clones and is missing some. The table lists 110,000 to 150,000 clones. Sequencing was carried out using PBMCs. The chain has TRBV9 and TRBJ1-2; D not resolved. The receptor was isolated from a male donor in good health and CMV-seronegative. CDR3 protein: CASSALTGGYTF. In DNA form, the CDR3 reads TGTGCCAGCAGCGCCTTGACCGGGGGCTACACCTTC.